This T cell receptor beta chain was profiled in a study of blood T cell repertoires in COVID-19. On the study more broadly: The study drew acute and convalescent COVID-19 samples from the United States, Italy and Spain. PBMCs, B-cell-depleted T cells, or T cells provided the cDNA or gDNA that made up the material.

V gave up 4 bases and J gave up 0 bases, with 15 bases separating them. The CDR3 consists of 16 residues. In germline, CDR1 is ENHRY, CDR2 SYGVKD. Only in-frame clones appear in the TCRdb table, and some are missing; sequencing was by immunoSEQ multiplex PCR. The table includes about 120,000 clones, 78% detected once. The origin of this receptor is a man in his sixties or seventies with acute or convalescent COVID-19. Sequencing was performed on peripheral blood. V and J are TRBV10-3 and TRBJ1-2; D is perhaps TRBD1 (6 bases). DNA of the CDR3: TGTGCCATCAGTGCTCGATCAGGACAGTCTAACTATGGCTACACCTTC. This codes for CAISARSGQSNYGYTF.